Below are 21 T cell receptor beta chains sequenced from a single sample in a study of response to subunit inactivated influenza vaccine. TCRdb passed the RT-PCR reads through MiXCR, listing each CDR3 protein once. This sample carries about half a million distinct CDR3 sequences, about 25% of them seen once, and the ten largest clones take 1.5% to 2%. Sequenced material: CD4+ T cells sorted from PBMCs, taken 5 to 6 days after vaccination. These receptors originate from a middle-aged man who received an inactivated influenza vaccine.

The genes are TRBV6-1 and TRBJ1-5; D possibly corresponds to TRBD1 (6 bases). The CDR3 is made up of 16 amino acids. Trimming shortened V by 6 bases and J by 0 bases, and 15 bases separated the two germline ends. The germline V gene encodes CDR1 MNHNS and CDR2 SASEGT. CDR3: CASSRTVDYSNQPQHF. CDR3 DNA sequence: TGTGCCAGCAGCAGGACAGTTGATTATAGCAATCAGCCCCAGCATTTT.

This chain connects TRBV6-5 to TRBJ1-2, with TRBD1 identical over 9 bases. Germline V CDR1 and CDR2: MNHEY, SVGAGI. The CDR3 has 15 amino acids. V shed 4 bases, J shed 3 bases, and the junction held 6 bases outside the gene matches. The CDR3 is CASSSDGQGYYGYTF. CDR3 coding DNA: TGTGCCAGCAGTTCTGACGGACAGGGGTACTATGGCTACACCTTC.

This chain joins TRBV4-1 and TRBJ2-3; 8 bases are a match to TRBD1. J lost 0 bases, V lost 2 bases, and 7 bases had no gene match. Germline assignment: CDR1 MGHRA and CDR2 YSYEKL. The CDR3 loop spans 17 amino acids. The DNA for the CDR3 is TGCGCCAGCAGCCAACCAGGACAGGGCATAAGCACAGATACGCAGTATTTT. This translates into CASSQPGQGISTDTQYF.

The table lists this clonotype with a few counts. The chain joins TRBV20-1 to TRBJ2-3; TRBD2 aligns across 8 bases. The V segment lost 5 bases and the J segment 1 base; nucleotides outside the gene matches: 5. CDR3 length: 14 residues. Germline values: CDR1 DFQATT, CDR2 SNEGSKA (reference sequence). For the CDR3, the DNA is TGCAGTGCTGGGGTGCGGGGGGGCACAGATACGCAGTATTTT. The encoded protein is CSAGVRGGTDTQYF.

This clonotype came up a few times. The CDR3 DNA is TGCGCCCGCGGCTCTAATTCCCAGACCCAGTACTTC. It is translated as CARGSNSQTQYF. The chain employs TRBV20-1 and TRBJ2-5; D remains unclear. Germline loops: CDR1 DFQATT, CDR2 SNEGSKA (reference sequence). The CDR3 spans 12 residues.

The chain combines TRBV5-1 with TRBJ2-2; D tentatively fits TRBD1 or TRBD2 (5 bases each). The V and J ends lost 0 bases and 2 bases respectively, with 8 bases between them. The CDR3 has 15 residues. Germline lookup yields CDR1 SGHRS and CDR2 YFSETQ. CDR3 in amino acids: CASSLARDNTGELFF. The CDR3 bases are TGCGCCAGCAGCTTGGCTAGGGACAACACCGGGGAGCTGTTTTTT.

The chain couples TRBV2 to TRBJ2-1; 10 nucleotides match TRBD2. Looked up from germline, CDR1 is SNHLY and CDR2 is FYNNEI. The CDR3 is 15 residues long. V lost 1 base, J lost 9 bases, and 6 bases stayed unmatched. The CDR3 here is CASSEDLLAGVEQFF. In DNA, the CDR3 is TGTGCCAGCAGTGAAGATCTTCTAGCGGGGGTTGAGCAGTTCTTC.

About this clonotype: This may arise from a read error, as a much more abundant clone is one base away. This chain connects TRBV5-1 to TRBJ2-2; no firm D call. The CDR3 spans 14 residues. Per the germline V gene, CDR1 is SGHRS and CDR2 is YFSETQ. The CDR3 here is CASSAAQLTRELFF. The CDR3 DNA is TGCGCCAGCAGCGCCGCCCAGCTCACCCGGGAGCTGTTTTTT.

CDR3 in DNA: TGCAGTGCTAGAGATAGGTGGACCCCTGGAAACACCATATATTTT. Translating gives CSARDRWTPGNTIYF. The gene calls are TRBV20-1 and TRBJ1-3; D remains ambiguous. Deletions cut 0 bases from V and 2 bases from J, with 11 bases between. CDR3 length: 15 residues. Germline V gene data show CDR1 as DFQATT and CDR2 as SNEGSKA (reference sequence).

The rearrangement links TRBV7-2 to TRBJ2-7; the D call may be TRBD1 or TRBD2 (5 bases each). In germline, CDR1 is SGHTA, CDR2 FQGNSA. V was trimmed by 5 bases and J by 2 bases, leaving 13 bases between them. CDR3 length equals 14 residues. In DNA form, the CDR3 reads TGTGCCAGCAGCCTGGGACGGGCAGCCTACGAGCAGTACTTC. It codes for CASSLGRAAYEQYF.

This chain joins TRBV18 and TRBJ2-1; perhaps TRBD2 as D (5 bases). Looked up from germline, CDR1 is KGHSH and CDR2 is LQKENI. V lost 3 bases to trimming and J lost 8 bases, with 8 bases between them. The CDR3 extends over 12 amino acids. The CDR3 DNA reads as TGTGCCAGCTCACCTACGGGGTATGAGCAGTTCTTC. This codes for CASSPTGYEQFF.

In the case of this clonotype: The CDR3 ends on some other residue instead of the conserved phenylalanine or tryptophan, so this is likely a read error. This sequence joins TRBV12-3 or TRBV12-4 and TRBJ2-7, with no clear D. V lost 5 bases, J lost 0 bases, and 17 bases lay in between. This CDR3 region has 16 residues. The CDR3 here is CASSLHAGSSSYEQYC. Written as DNA, the CDR3 is TGTGCCAGCAGTCTCCATGCCGGGTCTAGCTCCTACGAGCAGTACTGC.

This chain joins TRBV4-3 and TRBJ1-5; D gene uncertain. Trimming removed 4 bases from V and 3 bases from J, with 7 bases in between. This CDR3 comprises 13 residues. Germline V gives CDR1 LGHNA, CDR2 YSLEER. The CDR3 nucleotides read TGCGCCAGCAGCCCACACCCCAATCAGCCCCAGCATTTT. It yields the protein CASSPHPNQPQHF.

This clonotype was counted a few times. Here the CDR3 reads CASSRDRGLYYGYTF. CDR3 nucleotide sequence: TGTGCCAGCAGCCGGGACAGGGGGCTGTACTATGGCTACACCTTC. The rearrangement links TRBV3-1 to TRBJ1-2; TRBD1 matches at 12 bases. Germline V CDR1 and CDR2: LGHDT, YNNKEL (reference sequence). V shed 4 bases and J 3 bases; nucleotides not matched to a gene: 3. The CDR3 contains 15 residues.

The gene calls are TRBV6-5 and TRBJ1-1, with 8 bases matching TRBD1. J gave up 4 bases and V 0 bases, and 4 bases lay outside the gene matches. CDR3 size: 15 residues. Germline CDR1 reads MNHEY; CDR2 reads SVGAGI. The CDR3 spells CASSYSQGASTEAFF. CDR3 nucleotides: TGTGCCAGCAGTTACTCTCAGGGGGCGAGCACTGAAGCTTTCTTT.

The chain carries TRBV7-2 and TRBJ2-2, with no clear D. From germline, CDR1 is SGHTA and CDR2 FQGNSA. V was shortened by 5 bases and J by 6 bases, with 13 bases between the two germline ends. The length of the CDR3 is 14 residues. The DNA for the CDR3 is TGTGCCAGCAGCCCTGACCTAGTGTCCGGGGAGCTGTTTTTT. Translating it yields CASSPDLVSGELFF.

The chain joins TRBV27 to TRBJ2-4, with D maybe TRBD2 (5 bases). Germline V gives CDR1 MNHEY, CDR2 SMNVEV (reference sequence). The CDR3 has 15 residues. V was trimmed by 8 bases and J by 0 bases, leaving 14 bases between them. CDR3 sequence (DNA): TGTGCCAGCCCTCGGGGTGGTCTAGCCAAAAACATTCAGTACTTC. Translated: CASPRGGLAKNIQYF.

This clonotype was found once. The chain employs TRBV5-6 and TRBJ2-3; D may be TRBD1 (6 bases). The germline V gene has CDR1 SGHDT and CDR2 YYEEEE. This CDR3 is 14 amino acids long. Trimming cost V 0 bases and J 4 bases, with 9 bases left between them. The CDR3 nucleotides are TGTGCCAGCAGCTTGGCCAACAGGGCAGATACGCAGTATTTT. It encodes CASSLANRADTQYF.

The chain joins TRBV5-1 to TRBJ2-1; D is perhaps TRBD1 (6 bases). From germline, CDR1 is SGHRS and CDR2 YFSETQ. With 0 bases removed from V and 6 bases from J, the gap between germline ends came to 10 bases. This CDR3 contains 14 residues. CDR3 residues: CASSLVGRGNEQFF. CDR3 sequence (DNA): TGCGCCAGCAGCTTGGTGGGCAGGGGCAATGAGCAGTTCTTC. The full variable domain, with the rest looked up from reference TRBV5-1 and TRBJ2-1, is KAGVTQTPRYLIKTRGQQVTLSCSPISGHRSVSWYQQTPGQGLQFLFEYFSETQRNKGNFPGRFSGRQFSNSRSEMNVSTLELGDSALYLCASSLVGRGNEQFFGPGTRLTVL.

The chain employs TRBV10-2 and TRBJ2-1; 11 bases map to TRBD2. This CDR3 has 18 residues. The junction had 11 bases not matched to a gene; V was cut back by 7 bases and J by 0 bases. Looked up from germline, CDR1 is WSHSY and CDR2 is SAAADI. The CDR3 here is CASKSGLAGGGSYNEQFF. DNA of the CDR3: TGCGCCAGCAAATCTGGGCTAGCGGGGGGCGGCTCCTACAATGAGCAGTTCTTC.

J is TRBJ2-5 and V is TRBV29-1; 14 bases align to TRBD2. The CDR3 is made up of 15 amino acids. V trimming: 7 bases; J trimming: 5 bases; junction bases outside the gene matches: 9. Per germline, CDR1 SQVTM and CDR2 ANQGSEA. This CDR3 is CSAATSGRVRETQYF. The DNA of the CDR3 is TGCAGCGCTGCGACTAGCGGGAGGGTAAGGGAGACCCAGTACTTC.